This TCR beta chain appears in the sequencing data of a study of technical replicates of blood from several donors. Data came from immunoSEQ multiplex PCR; TCRdb stores just in-frame clones and leaves some out. The sample consists of 74,000 or so clones, roughly 96% of them appearing once. The CDR3 consists of 18 residues. Trimming removed 0 bases at V and 0 bases at J, with 16 bases between. Germline V gene lookup returns CDR1 LGHNA and CDR2 YNFKEQ. The genes are TRBV4-2 and TRBJ2-3; D is perhaps TRBD2 (5 bases). The sequence was obtained from a human donor in good health. The sequenced sample consisted of T cells isolated from PBMCs. The CDR3 sequence: CASSQDGGRDISTDTQYF. The DNA for the CDR3 is TGTGCCAGCAGCCAAGATGGCGGTCGGGATATAAGCACAGATACGCAGTATTTT.